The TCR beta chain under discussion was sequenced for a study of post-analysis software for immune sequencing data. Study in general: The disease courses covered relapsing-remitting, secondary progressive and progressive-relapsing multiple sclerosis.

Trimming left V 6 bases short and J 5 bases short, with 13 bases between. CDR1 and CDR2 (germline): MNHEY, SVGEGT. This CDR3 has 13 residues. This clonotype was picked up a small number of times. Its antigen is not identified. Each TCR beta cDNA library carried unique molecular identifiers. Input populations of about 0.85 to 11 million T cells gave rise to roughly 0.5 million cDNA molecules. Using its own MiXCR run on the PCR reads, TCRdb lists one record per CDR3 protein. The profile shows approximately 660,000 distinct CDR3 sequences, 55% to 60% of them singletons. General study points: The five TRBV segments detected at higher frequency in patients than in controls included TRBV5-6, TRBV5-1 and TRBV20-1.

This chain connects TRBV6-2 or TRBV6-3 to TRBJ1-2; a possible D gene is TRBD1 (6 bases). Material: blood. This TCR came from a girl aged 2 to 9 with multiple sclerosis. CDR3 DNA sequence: TGTGCCAGCAGACTCCAGGGGCCTTATGGCTACACCTTC. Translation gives CASRLQGPYGYTF.